The present entry profiles one T cell receptor (beta chain) with its context. Its target is unknown. The entry originates in a study of shared clonotypes between healthy human individuals. Study context: CD4 naive and memory got three plates each, CD8 naive two, CD8 memory one. Study-wide results and limits: Researchers found naive subsets generally carried larger estimated richness than memory subsets. A few donors showed sharing of approximately 5% of naive CD4 clonotypes.

The CDR3 sequence is 16 residues long. CDR1 and CDR2 (germline): SEHNR, FQNEAQ (reference sequence). The germline V and J ends were trimmed by 1 base and 4 bases, with 16 bases remaining between them. Produced via immunoSEQ multiplex PCR; TCRdb's table is partial and in-frame only. The table lists about 1,500,000 clones, around 95% of them singletons, with approximately 1.1% in the top ten. The material sequenced was naive CD4+ T cells sorted from blood. Subset given: CD45RA+ positively selected. The rearrangement links TRBV7-9 to TRBJ2-5; no clear D. This receptor was identified in a man aged 25-45 years in good health. Here the CDR3 reads CASSLGPSIPPETQYF. The CDR3 DNA reads TGTGCCAGCAGCTTAGGTCCCAGTATTCCCCCAGAGACCCAGTACTTC.